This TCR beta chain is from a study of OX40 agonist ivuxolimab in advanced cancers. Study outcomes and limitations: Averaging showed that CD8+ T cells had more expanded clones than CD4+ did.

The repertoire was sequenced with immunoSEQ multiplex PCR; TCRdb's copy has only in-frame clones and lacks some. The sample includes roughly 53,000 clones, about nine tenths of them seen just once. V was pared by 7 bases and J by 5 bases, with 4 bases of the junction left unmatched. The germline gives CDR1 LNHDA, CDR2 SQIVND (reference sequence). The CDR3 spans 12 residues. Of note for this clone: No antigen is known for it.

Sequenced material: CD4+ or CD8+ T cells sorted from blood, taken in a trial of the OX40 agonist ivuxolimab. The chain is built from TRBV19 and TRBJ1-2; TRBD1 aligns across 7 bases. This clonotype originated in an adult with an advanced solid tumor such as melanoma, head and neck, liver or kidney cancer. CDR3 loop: CASNSGQYGYTF. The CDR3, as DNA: TGTGCCAGTAACTCGGGACAGTATGGCTACACCTTC.